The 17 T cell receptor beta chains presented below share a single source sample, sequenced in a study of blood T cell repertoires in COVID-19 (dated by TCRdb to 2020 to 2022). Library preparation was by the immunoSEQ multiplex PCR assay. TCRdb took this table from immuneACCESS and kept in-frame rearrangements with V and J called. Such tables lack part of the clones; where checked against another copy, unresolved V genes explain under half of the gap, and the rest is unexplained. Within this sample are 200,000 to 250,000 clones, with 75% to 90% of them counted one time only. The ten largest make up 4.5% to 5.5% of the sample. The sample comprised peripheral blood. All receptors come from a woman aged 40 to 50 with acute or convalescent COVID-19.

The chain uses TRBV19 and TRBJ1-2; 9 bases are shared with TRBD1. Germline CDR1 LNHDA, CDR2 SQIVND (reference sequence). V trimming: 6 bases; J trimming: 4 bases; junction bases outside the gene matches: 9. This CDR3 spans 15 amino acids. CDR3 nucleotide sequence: TGTGCCAGTAGGGGAACGGGACAGGGACTCTATGGCTACACCTTC. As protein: CASRGTGQGLYGYTF.

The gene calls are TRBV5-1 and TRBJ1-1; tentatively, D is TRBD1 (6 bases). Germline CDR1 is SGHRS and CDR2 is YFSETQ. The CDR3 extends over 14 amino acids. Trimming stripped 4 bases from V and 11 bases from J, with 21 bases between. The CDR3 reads CASSLARGGLEAFF. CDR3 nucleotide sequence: TGCGCCAGCAGCCTTGCCAGGGGCGGATTAGAGGCTTTCTTT.

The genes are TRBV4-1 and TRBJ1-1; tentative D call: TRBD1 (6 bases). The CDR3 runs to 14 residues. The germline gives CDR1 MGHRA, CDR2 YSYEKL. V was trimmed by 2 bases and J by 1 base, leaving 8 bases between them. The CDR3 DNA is TGCGCCAGCAGCCAACCGACAGGGAACACTGAAGCTTTCTTT. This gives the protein CASSQPTGNTEAFF.

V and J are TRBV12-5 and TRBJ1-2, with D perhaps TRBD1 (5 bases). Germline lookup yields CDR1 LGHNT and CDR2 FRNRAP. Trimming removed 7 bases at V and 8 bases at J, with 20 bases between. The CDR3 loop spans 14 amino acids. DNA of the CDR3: TGTGCTAGTGCCGAAGGAGGGGACCTCTGGGGCTACACCTTC. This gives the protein CASAEGGDLWGYTF.

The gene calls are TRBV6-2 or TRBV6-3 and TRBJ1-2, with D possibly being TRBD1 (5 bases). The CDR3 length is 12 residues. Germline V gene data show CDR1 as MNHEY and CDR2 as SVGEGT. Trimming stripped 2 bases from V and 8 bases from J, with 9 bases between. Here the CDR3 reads CASSYGGSGYTF. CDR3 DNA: TGTGCCAGCAGTTACGGGGGGTCCGGCTACACCTTC.

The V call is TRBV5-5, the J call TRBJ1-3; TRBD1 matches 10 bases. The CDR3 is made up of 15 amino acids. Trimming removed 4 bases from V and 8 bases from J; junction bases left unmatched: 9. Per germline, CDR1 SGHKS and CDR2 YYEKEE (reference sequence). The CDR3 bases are TGTGCCAGCAGCCTCGACAGGGGGCGAGGGGACACCATATATTTT. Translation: CASSLDRGRGDTIYF.

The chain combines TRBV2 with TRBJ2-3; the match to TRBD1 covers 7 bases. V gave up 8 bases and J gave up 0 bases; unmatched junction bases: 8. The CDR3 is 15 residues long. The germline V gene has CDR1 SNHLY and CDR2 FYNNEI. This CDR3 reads CASGSGQISTDTQYF. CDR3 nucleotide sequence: TGTGCCAGCGGTTCGGGACAGATTAGCACAGATACGCAGTATTTT.

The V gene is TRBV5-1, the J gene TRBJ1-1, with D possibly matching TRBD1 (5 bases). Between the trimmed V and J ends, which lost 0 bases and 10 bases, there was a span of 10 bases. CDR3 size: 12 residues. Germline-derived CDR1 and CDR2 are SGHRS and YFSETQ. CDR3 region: CASSLEGLGAFF. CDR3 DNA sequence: TGCGCCAGCAGCTTGGAGGGGTTGGGAGCTTTCTTT. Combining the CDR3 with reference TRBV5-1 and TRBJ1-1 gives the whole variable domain KAGVTQTPRYLIKTRGQQVTLSCSPISGHRSVSWYQQTPGQGLQFLFEYFSETQRNKGNFPGRFSGRQFSNSRSEMNVSTLELGDSALYLCASSLEGLGAFFGQGTRLTVV.

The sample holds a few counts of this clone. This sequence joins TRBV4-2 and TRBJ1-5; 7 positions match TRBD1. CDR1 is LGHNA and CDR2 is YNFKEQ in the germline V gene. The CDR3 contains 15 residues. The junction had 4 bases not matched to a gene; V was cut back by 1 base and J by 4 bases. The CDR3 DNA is TGTGCCAGCAGCCAAGGGACAGGCCGAAATCAGCCCCAGCATTTT. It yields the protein CASSQGTGRNQPQHF.

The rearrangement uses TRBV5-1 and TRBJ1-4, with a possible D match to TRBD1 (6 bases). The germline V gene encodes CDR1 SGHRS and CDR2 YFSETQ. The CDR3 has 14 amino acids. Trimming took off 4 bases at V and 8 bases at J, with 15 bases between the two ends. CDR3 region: CASSQDREQEKLFF. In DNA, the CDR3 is TGCGCCAGCAGCCAGGACAGAGAACAGGAAAAACTGTTTTTT.

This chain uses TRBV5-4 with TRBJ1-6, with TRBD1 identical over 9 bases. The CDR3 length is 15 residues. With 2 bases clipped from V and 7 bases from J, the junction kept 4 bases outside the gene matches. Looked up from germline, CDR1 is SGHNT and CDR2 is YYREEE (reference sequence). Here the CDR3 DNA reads TGTGCCAGCAGCTTTTGGACAGGGGTAAATTCACCCCTCCACTTT. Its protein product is CASSFWTGVNSPLHF.

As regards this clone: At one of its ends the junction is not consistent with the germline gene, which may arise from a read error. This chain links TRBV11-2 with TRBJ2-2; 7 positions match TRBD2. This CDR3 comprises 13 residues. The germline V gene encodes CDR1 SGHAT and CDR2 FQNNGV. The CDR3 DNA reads TGTGCCAGCACCCAACTCGGGAGCGGGGTGCTGTTTTTT. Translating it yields CASTQLGSGVLFF.

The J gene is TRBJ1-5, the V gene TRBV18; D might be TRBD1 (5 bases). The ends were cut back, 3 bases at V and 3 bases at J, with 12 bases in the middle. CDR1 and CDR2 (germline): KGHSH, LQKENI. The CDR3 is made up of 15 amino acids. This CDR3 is CASSPFGGDNQPQHF. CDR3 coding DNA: TGTGCCAGCTCACCGTTTGGGGGGGACAATCAGCCCCAGCATTTT. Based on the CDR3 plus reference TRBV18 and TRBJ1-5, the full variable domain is NAGVMQNPRHLVRRRGQEARLRCSPMKGHSHVYWYRQLPEEGLKFMVYLQKENIIDESGMPKERFSAEFPKEGPSILRIQQVVRGDSAAYFCASSPFGGDNQPQHFGDGTRLSIL.

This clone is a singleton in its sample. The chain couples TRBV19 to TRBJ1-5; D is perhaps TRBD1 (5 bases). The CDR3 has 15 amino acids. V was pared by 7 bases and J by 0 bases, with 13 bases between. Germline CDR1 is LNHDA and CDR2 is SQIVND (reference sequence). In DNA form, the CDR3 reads TGTGCCAGTACTTTACAGGCTATTAGCAATCAGCCCCAGCATTTT. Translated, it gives CASTLQAISNQPQHF.

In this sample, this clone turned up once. Here the CDR3 DNA reads TGTGCCAGCAGCACCCGTGCCGCAGGGTACACCATATATTTT. Encoded protein: CASSTRAAGYTIYF. The J gene is TRBJ1-3, the V gene TRBV7-8; the D gene is possibly TRBD1 (5 bases). V shed 5 bases and J shed 8 bases, with 16 bases lying between them. CDR1 is SGHVS and CDR2 is FQNEAQ in the germline V gene. The CDR3 spans 14 residues.

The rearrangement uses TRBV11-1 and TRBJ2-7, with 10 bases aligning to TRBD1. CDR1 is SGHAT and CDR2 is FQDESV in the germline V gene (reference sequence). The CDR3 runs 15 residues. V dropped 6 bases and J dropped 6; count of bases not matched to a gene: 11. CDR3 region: CASSYLPGQGFEQYV. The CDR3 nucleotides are TGTGCCAGCAGTTATCTACCGGGACAGGGGTTCGAGCAGTACGTC.

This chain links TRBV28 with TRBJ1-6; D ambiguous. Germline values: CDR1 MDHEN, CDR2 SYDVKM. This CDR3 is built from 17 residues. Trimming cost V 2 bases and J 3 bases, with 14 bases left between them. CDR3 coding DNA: TGTGCCAGCAGTTTAGGGTCGATTCGGGACTATAATTCACCCCTCCACTTT. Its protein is CASSLGSIRDYNSPLHF. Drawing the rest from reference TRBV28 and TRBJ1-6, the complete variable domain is DVKVTQSSRYLVKRTGEKVFLECVQDMDHENMFWYRQDPGLGLRLIYFSYDVKMKEKGDIPEGYSVSREKKERFSLILESASTNQTSMYLCASSLGSIRDYNSPLHFGNGTRLTVT.